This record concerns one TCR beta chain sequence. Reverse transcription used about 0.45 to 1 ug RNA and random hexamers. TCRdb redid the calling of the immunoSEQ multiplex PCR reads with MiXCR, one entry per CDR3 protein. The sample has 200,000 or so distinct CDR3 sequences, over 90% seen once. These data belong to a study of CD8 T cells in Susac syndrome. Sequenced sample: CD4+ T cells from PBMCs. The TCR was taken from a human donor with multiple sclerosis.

CDR3 sequence (DNA): TGTGCCACCAATGGACAGAGCACAGATACGCAGTATTTT. Translated, it gives CATNGQSTDTQYF. The V gene is TRBV24-1, the J gene TRBJ2-3, with D maybe TRBD1 (6 bases). Germline loops: CDR1 KGHDR, CDR2 SFDVKD. This CDR3 spans 13 amino acids. Trimming removed 8 bases from V and 0 bases from J, with 8 bases in between.